This T cell receptor (beta chain) was profiled in a study of T-cell memory formation after mild COVID-19. Study as a whole: The study found TCR clusters largely donor specific.

Constant-segment primers were used for 5'RACE, and the resulting TCR alpha and TCR beta cDNA libraries carried sample barcodes and UMIs. TCRdb reprocessed the 5' RACE reads with MiXCR, giving one entry per CDR3 protein. The sample lists around 180,000 distinct CDR3 sequences, 16% occurring once. From germline, CDR1 is SGHAT and CDR2 FQNNGV. Trimming removed 5 bases at V and 3 bases at J, with 4 bases between. The CDR3 extends over 12 amino acids. The table lists this clonotype with a few counts. Its antigen is as yet unknown. Study-wide points: Still unconfirmed is whether the second-wave clones peaking on day 37 recognized SARS-CoV-2. Clones contracting across day 15 to 85 had a balanced CD4/CD8 profile; later expanding clones leaned CD4+.

V usage is TRBV11-2 and J usage is TRBJ1-4; D uncertain. Material: PBMCs or a T cell subset sorted from them (not recorded which). The sequence was collected from an adult woman who had mild COVID-19 (a few samples of this study predate the infection). Cell type and time point are not known. The CDR3 DNA reads TGTGCCAGCAGCCGCCCTAATGAAAAACTGTTTTTT. Translated: CASSRPNEKLFF. The full variable domain, completed using reference TRBV11-2 and TRBJ1-4, is EAGVAQSPRYKIIEKRQSVAFWCNPISGHATLYWYQQILGQGPKLLIQFQNNGVVDDSQLPKDRFSAERLKGVDSTLKIQPAKLEDSAVYLCASSRPNEKLFFGSGTQLSVL.